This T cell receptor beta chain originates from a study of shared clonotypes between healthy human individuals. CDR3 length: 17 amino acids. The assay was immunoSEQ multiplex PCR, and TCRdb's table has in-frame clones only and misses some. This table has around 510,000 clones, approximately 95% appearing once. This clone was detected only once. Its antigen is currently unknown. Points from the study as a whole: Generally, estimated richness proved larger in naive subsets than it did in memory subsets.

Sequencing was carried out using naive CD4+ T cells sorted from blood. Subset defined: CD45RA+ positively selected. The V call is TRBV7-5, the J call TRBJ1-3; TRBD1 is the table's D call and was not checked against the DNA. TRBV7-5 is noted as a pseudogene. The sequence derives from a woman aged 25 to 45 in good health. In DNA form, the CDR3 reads TGTGTCAGAAGCTTAGTTAAGGGGCTACGTCCTGGAAACACCATATATTTT. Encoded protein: CVRSLVKGLRPGNTIYF.